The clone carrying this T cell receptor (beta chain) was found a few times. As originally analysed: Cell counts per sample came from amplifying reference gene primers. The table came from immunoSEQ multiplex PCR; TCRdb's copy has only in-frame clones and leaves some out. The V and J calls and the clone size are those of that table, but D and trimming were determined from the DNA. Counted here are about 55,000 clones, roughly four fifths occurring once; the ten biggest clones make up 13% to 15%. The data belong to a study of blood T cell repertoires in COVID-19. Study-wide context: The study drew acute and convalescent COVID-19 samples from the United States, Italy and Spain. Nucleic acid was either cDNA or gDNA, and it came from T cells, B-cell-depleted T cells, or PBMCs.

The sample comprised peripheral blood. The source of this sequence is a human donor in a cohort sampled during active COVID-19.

In DNA form, the CDR3 reads TGTGCCAGCAGTTTATGGGGTAGCGGAGAGACCCAGTACTTC. It translates to CASSLWGSGETQYF. V gene TRBV27 combines with J gene TRBJ2-5; weak D call: TRBD2 (6 bases). Trimming shortened V by 1 base and J by 4 bases, and 10 bases separated the two germline ends. Per germline, CDR1 MNHEY and CDR2 SMNVEV (reference sequence). The CDR3 contains 14 residues.